This T cell receptor beta chain was sequenced in a study of blood T cells in healthy people across ages. Study in general: Roughly one uniquely barcoded beta molecule per two T cells was captured.

Germline CDR1 GTSNPN, CDR2 SVGIG (reference sequence). V lost 7 bases to trimming and J lost 9 bases, with 16 bases between them. This CDR3 has 12 amino acids. The authors ran a second PCR of about 6 to 11 cycles using a sample-barcoded 5' primer and a J-beta primer mix. TCRdb reprocessed the 5' RACE reads via MiXCR and lists one record per CDR3 protein. Here the sample spans fewer than 900,000 distinct CDR3 sequences, 36% being singletons. This clonotype came up a few times. Antigen unknown. Study-wide points: Aged donors had fewer naive CD4+ cells and lower diversity than long-lived donors. Significant beta diversity loss was already apparent by age approximately 40, declining roughly linearly.

Sequencing was done on a sample of blood. The sequence derives from a man younger than 35 in good health. V usage is TRBV30 and J usage is TRBJ2-1; D perhaps matches TRBD2 (5 bases). CDR3 nucleotide sequence: TGTGCCTCTTTGAGGACCCGGGGTGAGCAGTTCTTC. It translates to CASLRTRGEQFF.